This T cell receptor beta chain emerged from a study of beta chain features in type 1 diabetes. Comment on this clone: Its specificity is unknown. Other DNA sequences in the same sample also yield this CDR3.

CDR1 and CDR2 (germline): MDHEN, SYDVKM. V gave up 3 bases and J gave up 3 bases, with 8 bases separating them. The CDR3 is 13 residues long. General observations from the study: The naive, central memory and Treg TCRB repertoires showed an apparent similarity that was greater among patients than among healthy donors.

Expressed TCRB transcripts got sequenced, as all isolated RNA was reverse transcribed. The table came from immunoSEQ multiplex PCR; TCRdb's copy has only in-frame clones and leaves some out. Counted here are 900,000 or so clones, roughly 16% occurring once; the ten biggest clones make up 0.023%. This TCR was recovered from a woman under 30 in good health. The rearrangement uses TRBV28 and TRBJ1-2, with D uncertain. Specimen: naive CD4+ T cells from blood. The CDR3 here is CASSLKGHYGYTF. DNA for the CDR3: TGTGCCAGCAGTTTGAAAGGCCACTATGGCTACACCTTC.